The sequence of this T cell receptor (beta chain) was determined in a study of shared clonotypes between healthy human individuals. CDR3 size: 14 residues. Trimming took 2 bases from V and 7 from J, leaving 12 bases between them. CDR1 is MNHEY, CDR2 SVGAGI, per germline. Here immunoSEQ multiplex PCR was the method, and the copy in TCRdb shows in-frame clones only, minus some. The profile shows some 2.1 million clones, approximately 95% of them singletons. Naive CD8 cells, CD45RO-negative and positively selected for CCR7, excluded terminally differentiated effector memory CD45RA+ cells. All donors were Caucasian adults living in Nashville, Tennessee. A note on this clone: The same CDR3 can be traced to other DNA sequences in this sample.

The chain couples TRBV6-5 to TRBJ2-1; D is possibly TRBD2 (6 bases). This sequence was found in a man younger than 35 in good health. The sequenced sample consisted of naive CD8+ T cells sorted from blood. CDR3 DNA: TGTGCCAGCAGTTACCAGACTAGTGGTAATGAGCAGTTCTTC. It codes for CASSYQTSGNEQFF.